Below are 9 T cell receptor beta chains sequenced from a single sample in a study of T cell responses to AZD1222 COVID-19 vaccine. Here immunoSEQ multiplex PCR was the method, and the copy in TCRdb shows in-frame clones only, minus some. The sample consists of about 120,000 clones, about 90% of them appearing once. Here the sequenced sample was peripheral blood, taken 28 days after the second AZD1222 dose. The receptors originated from an adult who received the AZD1222 COVID-19 vaccine.

CDR3 residues: CASSSRDRYLNEQFF. The CDR3 DNA sequence: TGTGCCAGCAGCTCACGGGACCGTTATTTGAATGAGCAGTTCTTC. The V call is TRBV5-8, the J call TRBJ2-1, with D possibly called TRBD1 or TRBD2 (5 bases each). Trimming stripped 3 bases from V and 7 bases from J, with 17 bases between. This CDR3 has 15 amino acids. Germline values: CDR1 SGHTS, CDR2 YDEGEE.

CDR3 region: CASSYIGRGDYGGYTF. CDR3 nucleotide sequence: TGTGCCAGCAGTTACATAGGTCGAGGGGACTATGGCGGCTACACCTTC. The chain is built from TRBV6-5 and TRBJ1-2, with D possibly matching TRBD1 (5 bases). CDR1 is MNHEY and CDR2 is SVGAGI in the germline V gene. Trimming shortened V by 2 bases and J by 8 bases, and 21 bases separated the two germline ends. The CDR3 runs to 16 residues.

The rearrangement uses TRBV27 and TRBJ2-7; a possible D gene is TRBD2 (6 bases). Germline loops: CDR1 MNHEY, CDR2 SMNVEV (reference sequence). Trimming shortened V by 5 bases and J by 6 bases, and 20 bases separated the two germline ends. CDR3 length: 15 residues. The CDR3 loop is CASSAEGGAYVEQYF. The CDR3 nucleotides read TGTGCCAGCAGTGCCGAGGGAGGAGCCTACGTCGAGCAGTACTTC.

This chain uses TRBV3-1 (or the pseudogene TRBV3-2) with TRBJ1-2; D unclear. This CDR3 has 13 residues. Germline V gene data show CDR1 as LGHDT and CDR2 as YNNKEL (reference sequence). V was cut by 0 bases and J by 8 bases, with 10 bases left in between. The CDR3 DNA sequence: TGTGCCAGCAGCCAAGATCAAGGAAGAGGCTACACCTTC. Residues: CASSQDQGRGYTF.

This chain links TRBV30 with TRBJ2-7, with D maybe TRBD1 (6 bases). The germline V gene has CDR1 GTSNPN and CDR2 SVGIG (reference sequence). V was pared by 5 bases and J by 0 bases, with 14 bases between. The CDR3 sequence is 14 residues long. The CDR3: CAWEGGTYSYEQYF. For the CDR3, the DNA is TGTGCCTGGGAGGGTGGGACATACTCCTACGAGCAGTACTTC.

This chain joins TRBV3-1 (or the pseudogene TRBV3-2) and TRBJ1-1; the match to TRBD1 covers 9 bases. Germline-derived CDR1 and CDR2 are LGHDT and YNNKEL (reference sequence). Trimming cost V 5 bases and J 3 bases; bases outside gene matches: 4. CDR3 length equals 14 residues. The CDR3 is CASSARDRDTEAFF. The CDR3 nucleotides are TGTGCCAGCAGCGCAAGGGACAGGGACACTGAAGCTTTCTTT.

The rearrangement uses TRBV3-1 (or the pseudogene TRBV3-2) and TRBJ1-2; the D gene is possibly TRBD1 (6 bases). The CDR3 totals 14 residues. CDR1 is LGHDT, CDR2 YNNKEL, per germline (reference sequence). V was shortened by 4 bases and J by 7 bases, with 16 bases between the two germline ends. This chain's CDR3 is CASSPAGAVPGYTF. As DNA, the CDR3 is TGTGCCAGCAGCCCCGCGGGGGCAGTGCCTGGCTACACCTTC.

The chain employs TRBV5-1 and TRBJ2-3, with D perhaps matching TRBD1 (6 bases). CDR1 and CDR2 (germline): SGHRS, YFSETQ. V lost 1 base and J lost 2, with 11 bases in between. The CDR3 spans 15 residues. The CDR3, as DNA: TGCGCCAGCAGCTTGTTGCAGGGGACCACAGATACGCAGTATTTT. Amino acid sequence: CASSLLQGTTDTQYF.

This clone was counted once. The chain has TRBV10-1 and TRBJ2-5, with a tentative D call TRBD2 (6 bases). V lost 4 bases and J lost 9, with 18 bases in between. The V gene's germline CDR1 is WNHNN and CDR2 SYGVQD (reference sequence). The CDR3 consists of 14 residues. This CDR3 is CASSASGGVGAQYF. CDR3 bases: TGCGCCAGCAGTGCCAGCGGAGGGGTTGGGGCCCAGTACTTC.